These 5 T cell receptor beta chains originate from one sample sequenced in a study of T cell changes during pregnancy in multiple sclerosis. Measured with immunoSEQ multiplex PCR; TCRdb has only the in-frame clones, and not every one. The data show approximately 73,000 clones, over 85% seen once. Specimen: CD4+ T cells from peripheral blood mononuclear cells, collected before pregnancy. All receptors come from a female donor with multiple sclerosis, enrolled in a pregnancy study.

The genes are TRBV2 and TRBJ1-1; TRBD1 might be the D (5 bases). The ends were cut back, 5 bases at V and 7 bases at J, with 17 bases in the middle. Germline V gene data show CDR1 as SNHLY and CDR2 as FYNNEI. There are 14 residues in the CDR3. The DNA of the CDR3 is TGTGCCAGCAGTTGGGGCGGTACAGGCGGTGAAGCTTTCTTT. Its translation is CASSWGGTGGEAFF.

Here the CDR3 DNA reads TGTGCCAGCTCACCCGACAGGGTTAGAGACAATGAGCAGTTCTTC. This gives the protein CASSPDRVRDNEQFF. This chain connects TRBV18 to TRBJ2-1, with TRBD1 matching 7 bases. V shed 3 bases and J 5 bases; nucleotides not matched to a gene: 7. This CDR3 spans 15 amino acids. The germline V gene has CDR1 KGHSH and CDR2 LQKENI.

This chain joins TRBV19 and TRBJ2-1, with 13 bases identical to TRBD2. CDR1 is LNHDA, CDR2 SQIVND, per germline (reference sequence). The V and J ends lost 5 bases and 8 bases, in that order; junction bases with no gene match: 9. This CDR3 is 16 amino acids long. The CDR3 loop reads CASSPGLAGVGDEQFF. The CDR3 DNA is TGTGCCAGTAGTCCCGGACTAGCGGGAGTAGGGGATGAGCAGTTCTTC.

V and J are TRBV10-1 and TRBJ2-5, with 8 bases aligning to TRBD2. After removal of 3 bases from V and 7 bases from J, the junction contained 13 bases not matched to a gene. Germline assignment: CDR1 WNHNN and CDR2 SYGVQD (reference sequence). The CDR3 consists of 16 residues. The CDR3 DNA sequence: TGCGCCAGCAGTGAAGCGGGAGACGGAGGCTGGGGGACCCAGTACTTC. It translates to CASSEAGDGGWGTQYF.

The V and J genes are TRBV18 and TRBJ1-2; unclear D gene. The CDR3 totals 13 residues. V lost 3 bases and J lost 3, with 8 bases in between. Per the germline V gene, CDR1 is KGHSH and CDR2 is LQKENI. CDR3 bases: TGTGCCAGCTCACCGGGCGGGGACTATGGCTACACCTTC. This translates into CASSPGGDYGYTF.